Here is one T cell receptor beta chain with its context. Its antigen is not known. The data stem from a study of cytomegalovirus exposure and HLA in healthy donors. Study-wide findings and caveats: For TCR beta chains, V- and J-gene trimming was later linked to a missense DCLRE1C variant.

Vbeta (60) and Jbeta (13) primers were used in the PCR. Clones were sequenced by immunoSEQ multiplex PCR, and TCRdb holds only the in-frame ones, with some missing. Recorded here are 70,000 or so clones; the top ten clones represent roughly 2.6%. Trimming cost V 3 bases and J 1 base, with 15 bases left between them. The germline V gene encodes CDR1 SGHNT and CDR2 YENEEA. This CDR3 has 17 amino acids. The sequenced sample was PBMCs. The rearrangement links TRBV11-3 to TRBJ2-2, with a weak D call TRBD1 (5 bases). The TCR sequence derives from a female donor in good health and CMV-seropositive. The CDR3: CASSFETGTGNTGELFF. CDR3 nucleotide sequence: TGTGCCAGCAGCTTCGAGACCGGCACAGGGAACACCGGGGAGCTGTTTTTT.